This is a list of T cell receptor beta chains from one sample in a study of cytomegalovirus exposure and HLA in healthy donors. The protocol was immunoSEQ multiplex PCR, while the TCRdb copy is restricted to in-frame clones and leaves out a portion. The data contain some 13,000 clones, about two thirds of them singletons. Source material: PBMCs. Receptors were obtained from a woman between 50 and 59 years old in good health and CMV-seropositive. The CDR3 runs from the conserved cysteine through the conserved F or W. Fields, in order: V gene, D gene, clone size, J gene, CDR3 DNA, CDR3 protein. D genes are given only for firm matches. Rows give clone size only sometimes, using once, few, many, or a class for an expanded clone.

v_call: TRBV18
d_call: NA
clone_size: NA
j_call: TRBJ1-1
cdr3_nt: TGTGCCAGCTCACCAGAGGCGGTGAACACTGAAGCTTTCTTT
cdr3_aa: CASSPEAVNTEAFF

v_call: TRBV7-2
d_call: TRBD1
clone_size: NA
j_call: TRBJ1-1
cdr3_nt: TGTGCCAGCAGCTTAGAGACCCGACAGGGTGGCACTGAAGCTTTCTTT
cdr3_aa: CASSLETRQGGTEAFF

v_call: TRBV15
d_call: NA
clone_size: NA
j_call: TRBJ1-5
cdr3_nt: TGTGCCACCAGCAGAACAAATCAGCCCCAGCATTTT
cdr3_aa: CATSRTNQPQHF

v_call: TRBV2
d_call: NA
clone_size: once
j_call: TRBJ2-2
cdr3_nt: TGTGCCAGCCGAGAGGTGGCTTTACCCACCGGGGAGCTGTTTTTT
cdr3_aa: CASREVALPTGELFF

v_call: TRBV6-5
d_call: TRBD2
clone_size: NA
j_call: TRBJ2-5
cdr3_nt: TGTGCCAGCAGACTAGCGGGAGTCCCAGAAGAGACCCAGTACTTC
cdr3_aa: CASRLAGVPEETQYF

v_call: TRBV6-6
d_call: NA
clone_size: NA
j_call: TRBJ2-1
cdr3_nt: TGTGCCAGCAGCGGGAGCTTTCAAGCGGGTGAGCAGTTCTTC
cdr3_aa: CASSGSFQAGEQFF

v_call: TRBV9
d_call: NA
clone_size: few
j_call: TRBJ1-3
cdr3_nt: TGTGCCAGCAGCCATGGAGTAGCTGGAAACACCATATATTTT
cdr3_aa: CASSHGVAGNTIYF

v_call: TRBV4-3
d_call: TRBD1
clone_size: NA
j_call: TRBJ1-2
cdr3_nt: TGCGCCAGCAGCCAAGAGGCAGGGGGATTATATGGCTACACCTTC
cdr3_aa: CASSQEAGGLYGYTF

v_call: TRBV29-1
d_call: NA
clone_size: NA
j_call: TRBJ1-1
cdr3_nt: TGCAGCGGGGTACGGGACATAGGAGACACTGAAGCTTTCTTT
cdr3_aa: CSGVRDIGDTEAFF

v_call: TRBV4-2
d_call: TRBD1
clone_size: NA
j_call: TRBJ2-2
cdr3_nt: TGTGCCAGCAGCCAACGGGACAGCACGAACACCGGGGAGCTGTTTTTT
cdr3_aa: CASSQRDSTNTGELFF

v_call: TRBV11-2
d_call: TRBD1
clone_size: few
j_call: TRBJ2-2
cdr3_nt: TGTGCCAGCACCTTGGGGACAGTGAACACCGGGGAGCTGTTTTTT
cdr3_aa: CASTLGTVNTGELFF

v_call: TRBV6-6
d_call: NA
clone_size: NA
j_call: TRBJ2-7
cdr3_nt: TGTGCCAGCAGTTCCCCAGGGATCTACGAGCAGTACTTC
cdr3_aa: CASSSPGIYEQYF

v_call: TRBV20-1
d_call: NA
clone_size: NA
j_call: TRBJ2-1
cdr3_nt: TGCAGTGCTAGCGAGGGAGGAGAGCAGTTCTTC
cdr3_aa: CSASEGGEQFF

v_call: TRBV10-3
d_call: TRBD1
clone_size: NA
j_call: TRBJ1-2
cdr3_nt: TGTGCCATCAGTGAGTCGAATCTCGGACAGGTGAACTATGGCTACACCTTC
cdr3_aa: CAISESNLGQVNYGYTF

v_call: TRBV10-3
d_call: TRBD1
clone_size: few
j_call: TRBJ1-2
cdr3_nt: TGTGCCATCAGTGAGACAGGGGCTGGCGGCTACACCTTC
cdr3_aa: CAISETGAGGYTF

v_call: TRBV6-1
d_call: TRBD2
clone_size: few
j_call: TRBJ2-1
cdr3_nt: TGTGCCAGCAGACCGGGACTAGCGGGAGCTGAGCAGTTCTTC
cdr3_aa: CASRPGLAGAEQFF

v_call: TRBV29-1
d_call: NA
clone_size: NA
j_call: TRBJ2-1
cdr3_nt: TGCAGCGGACAGTCGGGTGAGCAGTTCTTC
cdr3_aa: CSGQSGEQFF

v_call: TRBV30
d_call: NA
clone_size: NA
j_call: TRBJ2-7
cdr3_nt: TGTGCCTGGAGTGTAAAGGGGCTCGAGCAGTACTTC
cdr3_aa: CAWSVKGLEQYF

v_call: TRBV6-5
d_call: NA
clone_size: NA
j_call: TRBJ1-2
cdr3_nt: TGTGCCAGCAGCCAACGAGGGGGAAGCGGCTACACCTTC
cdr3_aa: CASSQRGGSGYTF

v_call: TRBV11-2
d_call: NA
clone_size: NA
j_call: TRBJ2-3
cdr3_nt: TGTGCCAGCAGCTCCGTAGGGGTCGATACGCAGTATTTT
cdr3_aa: CASSSVGVDTQYF

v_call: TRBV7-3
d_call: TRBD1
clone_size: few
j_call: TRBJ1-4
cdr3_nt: TGTGCCAGCAGCTTCCGGGACAGGGAAGGGAAACTGTTTTTT
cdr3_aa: CASSFRDREGKLFF

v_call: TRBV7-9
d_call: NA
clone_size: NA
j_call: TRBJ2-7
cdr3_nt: TGTGCCAGCAGCTCCCCCCAACAGGGCTACGAGCAGTACTTC
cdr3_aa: CASSSPQQGYEQYF

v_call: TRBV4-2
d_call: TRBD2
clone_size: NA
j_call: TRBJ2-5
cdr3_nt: TGTGCCAGCAGCCTGGGGACTAGCGGGAGGGCCGGGGAGACCCAGTACTTC
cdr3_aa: CASSLGTSGRAGETQYF

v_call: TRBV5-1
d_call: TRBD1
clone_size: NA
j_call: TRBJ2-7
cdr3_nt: TGCGCCAGCAGCTCAGGGGGATTAGGGCCCGAGCAGTACTTC
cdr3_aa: CASSSGGLGPEQYF

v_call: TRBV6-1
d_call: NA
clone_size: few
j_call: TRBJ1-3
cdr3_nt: TGTGCCAGCAGTGAAAGGAGCAAGTGGGACACCATATATTTT
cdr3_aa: CASSERSKWDTIYF

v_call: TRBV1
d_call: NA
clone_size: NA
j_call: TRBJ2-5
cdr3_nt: TGCACCAGCAGCCTAGCGGGGCAAGAGACCCAGTACTTC
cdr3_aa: CTSSLAGQETQYF

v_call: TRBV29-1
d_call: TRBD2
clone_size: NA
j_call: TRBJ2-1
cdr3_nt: TGCAGCGCCCCAACTAGCGGAACATACAATGAGCAGTTCTTC
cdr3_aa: CSAPTSGTYNEQFF

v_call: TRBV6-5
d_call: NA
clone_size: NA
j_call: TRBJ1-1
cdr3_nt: TGTGCCAGCAGTTTCGGGGTTGTTGAAACTGAAGCTTTCTTT
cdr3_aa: CASSFGVVETEAFF

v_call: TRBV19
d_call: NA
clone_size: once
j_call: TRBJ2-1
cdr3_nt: TGTGCCAGTAGTATAGGTAGTGAGCAGTTCTTC
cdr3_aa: CASSIGSEQFF

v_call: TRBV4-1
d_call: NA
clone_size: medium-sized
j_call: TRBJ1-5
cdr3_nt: TGCGCCAGCAGCCAAGAGGAAGTGGAGAAGCCCCAGCATTTT
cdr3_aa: CASSQEEVEKPQHF

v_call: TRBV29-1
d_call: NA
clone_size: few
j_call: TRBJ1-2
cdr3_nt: TGCAGCGGGCGCCTCGGGGGGCTGGGTGGCTACACCTTC
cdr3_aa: CSGRLGGLGGYTF

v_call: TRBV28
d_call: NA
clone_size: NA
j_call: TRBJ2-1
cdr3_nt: TGTGCCAGCAGTTTCGGAGTCGCGCATGAGCAGTTCTTC
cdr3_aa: CASSFGVAHEQFF

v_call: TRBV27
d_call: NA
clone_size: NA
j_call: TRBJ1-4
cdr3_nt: TGTGCCAGCAGTTTCCTTAATGAAAAACTGTTTTTT
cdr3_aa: CASSFLNEKLFF

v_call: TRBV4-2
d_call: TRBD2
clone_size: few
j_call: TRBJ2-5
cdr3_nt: TGTGCCAGCAGCCAAGATCGGGGTAGCGGGACGGTAGAGACCCAGTACTTC
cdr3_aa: CASSQDRGSGTVETQYF

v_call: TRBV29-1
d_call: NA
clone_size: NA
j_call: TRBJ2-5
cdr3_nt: TGCAGCGTTGTCGAGCGGTACCAAGAGACCCAGTACTTC
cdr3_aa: CSVVERYQETQYF

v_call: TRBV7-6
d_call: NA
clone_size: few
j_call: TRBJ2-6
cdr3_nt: TGTGCCAGCAGCTCGTGGGGAGCTGGGGCCAACGTCCTGACTTTC
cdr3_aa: CASSSWGAGANVLTF

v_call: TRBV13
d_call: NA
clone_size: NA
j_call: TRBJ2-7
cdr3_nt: TGTGCCAGCCGAATTAGCGGCCATTCCTACGAGCAGTACTTC
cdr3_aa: CASRISGHSYEQYF

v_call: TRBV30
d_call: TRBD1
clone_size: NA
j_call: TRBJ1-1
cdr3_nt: TGTGCCTGGAGTGCGGACAGGGGCCCCGCGGTGAGCACTGAAGCTTTCTTT
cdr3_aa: CAWSADRGPAVSTEAFF

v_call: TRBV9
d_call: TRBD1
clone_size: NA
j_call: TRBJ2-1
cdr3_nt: TGTGCCAGCAGCGTAGACAGGGGGAGGCAGTTCTTC
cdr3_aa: CASSVDRGRQFF

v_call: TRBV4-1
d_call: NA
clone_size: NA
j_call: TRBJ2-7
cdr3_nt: TGCGCCAGCAGCCAAGATGGACTCGACAATTACGAGCAGTACTTC
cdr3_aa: CASSQDGLDNYEQYF

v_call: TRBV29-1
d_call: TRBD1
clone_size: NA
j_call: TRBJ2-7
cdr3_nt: TGCAGCGTTGAATCGGGACAGGGTCCCGAGCAGTACTTC
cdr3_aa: CSVESGQGPEQYF

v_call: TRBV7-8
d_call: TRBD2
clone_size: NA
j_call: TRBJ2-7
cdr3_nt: TGTGCCAGCAGCTTAGTCGGGGGGGGCTACGAGCAGTACTTC
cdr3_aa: CASSLVGGGYEQYF

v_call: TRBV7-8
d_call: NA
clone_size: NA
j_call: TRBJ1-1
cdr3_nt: TGTGCCAGCAGCTTCCGGCCGAGGGGGACTGAAGCTTTCTTT
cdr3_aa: CASSFRPRGTEAFF

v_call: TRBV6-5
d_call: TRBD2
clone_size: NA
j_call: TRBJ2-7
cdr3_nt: TGTGCCAGCAGGGAGCGGGGACCCTACGAGCAGTACTTC
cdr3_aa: CASRERGPYEQYF

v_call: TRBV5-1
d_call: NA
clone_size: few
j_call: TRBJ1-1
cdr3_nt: TGCGCCAGCAGCTTGGCCGGCTCAGGGGAAGCTTTCTTT
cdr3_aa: CASSLAGSGEAFF

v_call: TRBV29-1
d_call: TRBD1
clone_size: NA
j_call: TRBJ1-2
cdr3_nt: TGCAGCGTGACAGGGGGGTTGGCAGGCTACACCTTC
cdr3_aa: CSVTGGLAGYTF

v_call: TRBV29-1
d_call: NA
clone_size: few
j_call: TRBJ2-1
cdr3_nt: TGCAGCGTGGATAGACTAGTAAATGAGCAGTTCTTC
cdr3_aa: CSVDRLVNEQFF

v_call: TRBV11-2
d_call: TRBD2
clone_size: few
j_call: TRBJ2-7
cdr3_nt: TGTGCCAGCAGCTCCCTAGCGGGAGGGCCAGGCGAGCAGTACTTC
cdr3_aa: CASSSLAGGPGEQYF

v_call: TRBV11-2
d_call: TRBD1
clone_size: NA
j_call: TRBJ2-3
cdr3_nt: TGTGCCAGCAGCCTGGGACAGGGCGGGGGTAAGGATACGCAGTATTTT
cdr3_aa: CASSLGQGGGKDTQYF

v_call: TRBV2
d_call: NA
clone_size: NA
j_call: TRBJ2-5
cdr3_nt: TGTGCCAGGGGGACTGAAACCCAGTACTTC
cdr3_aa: CARGTETQYF